The 18 T cell receptor beta chains listed next were all sequenced from one sample in a study of blood T cell repertoires in COVID-19. Sequencing used immunoSEQ multiplex PCR; TCRdb keeps in-frame clones, though not all of them. The sample consists of 87,000 or so clones, about 85% of them appearing once. Sequences were obtained from peripheral blood. The origin of the receptors is a woman in her 70s with acute or convalescent COVID-19.

This chain connects TRBV6-5 to TRBJ2-7, with D unresolved. Trimming took off 2 bases at V and 2 bases at J, with 10 bases between the two ends. Germline values: CDR1 MNHEY, CDR2 SVGAGI. The CDR3 totals 14 residues. The CDR3 is CASSYNRSPYEQYF. CDR3 nucleotide sequence: TGTGCCAGCAGTTACAACAGATCCCCCTACGAGCAGTACTTC.

This clone was picked up one time. The chain recombines TRBV18 with TRBJ2-3; maybe TRBD2 (6 bases). Germline lookup yields CDR1 KGHSH and CDR2 LQKENI. Trimming left V 0 bases short and J 4 bases short, with 8 bases between. The CDR3 is made up of 14 amino acids. The CDR3 nucleotides read TGTGCCAGCTCACCACCGGGGAGGCCAGATACGCAGTATTTT. Protein product: CASSPPGRPDTQYF.

The V and J genes are TRBV6-5 and TRBJ1-1; 8 bases align to TRBD1. The CDR3 is 15 amino acids. Trimming removed 3 bases from V and 7 bases from J; junction bases left unmatched: 10. The germline V gene encodes CDR1 MNHEY and CDR2 SVGAGI. CDR3 coding DNA: TGTGCCAGCAGTTATCTTGGCCAGGGGGCAGGTGAAGCTTTCTTT. Residues: CASSYLGQGAGEAFF.

The genes are TRBV7-9 and TRBJ2-5; 10 positions agree with TRBD1. This CDR3 has 16 residues. CDR1 and CDR2 (germline): SEHNR, FQNEAQ (reference sequence). V was pared by 1 base and J by 3 bases, with 5 bases of the junction left unmatched. As DNA, the CDR3 is TGTGCCAGCAGCTTAGGGGACAGGGGCACGAAAGAGACCCAGTACTTC. Its translation: CASSLGDRGTKETQYF.

The chain couples TRBV10-3 to TRBJ1-4; D not resolved. Trimming removed 6 bases from V and 0 bases from J, with 2 bases in between. Germline CDR1 is ENHRY and CDR2 is SYGVKD. CDR3 size: 12 residues. The CDR3 DNA is TGTGCCATCAGCTCAACTAATGAAAAACTGTTTTTT. It is translated as CAISSTNEKLFF.

This clone occurred many times. The chain joins TRBV5-4 to TRBJ2-7, with TRBD2 identical over 10 bases. The CDR3 has 15 amino acids. CDR1 and CDR2 from the germline V gene are SGHNT and YYREEE (reference sequence). After removal of 0 bases from V and 9 bases from J, the junction contained 9 bases not matched to a gene. The DNA for the CDR3 is TGTGCCAGCAGCTTGGCCGGTAGTAGCGGGGGGCCGCAGTACTTC. Translated: CASSLAGSSGGPQYF.

CDR3 sequence (DNA): TGTGCCAGCAGCCCGGACAGGGGATCTAATGAAAAACTGTTTTTT. It translates to CASSPDRGSNEKLFF. This chain connects TRBV5-4 to TRBJ1-4; 9 bases map to TRBD1. Germline assignment: CDR1 SGHNT and CDR2 YYREEE (reference sequence). The J segment lost 3 bases and the V segment lost 4 bases, leaving 4 bases of the junction unmatched. The CDR3 sequence is 15 residues long.

This sequence joins TRBV19 and TRBJ1-2, with D hard to call. The CDR3 runs to 16 residues. V gave up 0 bases and J gave up 0 bases, with 11 bases separating them. The germline CDR1 and CDR2 sequences are LNHDA and SQIVND (reference sequence). The CDR3 loop reads CASSIEAREANYGYTF. The DNA for the CDR3 is TGTGCCAGTAGTATAGAGGCGCGGGAGGCTAACTATGGCTACACCTTC.

The chain carries TRBV6-5 and TRBJ2-7; TRBD2 agrees at 10 bases. CDR1 is MNHEY and CDR2 is SVGAGI in the germline V gene. The CDR3 contains 14 residues. Unmatched junction bases numbered 3, after V lost 0 bases and J lost 7 bases. The CDR3, as DNA: TGTGCCAGCAGTTACTCAGGGACTAGCGAAGAGCAGTACTTC. The encoded protein is CASSYSGTSEEQYF.

This chain connects TRBV18 to TRBJ1-2; no clear D. Germline CDR1 is KGHSH and CDR2 is LQKENI. Trimming took 1 base from V and 6 from J, leaving 6 bases between them. This CDR3 is 12 amino acids long. The CDR3 region is CASSPRQDGYTF. CDR3 sequence (DNA): TGTGCCAGCTCACCACGGCAGGATGGCTACACCTTC.

The J gene is TRBJ2-5, the V gene TRBV6-5, with TRBD2 matching over 9 bases. The CDR3 contains 14 residues. The J segment lost 10 bases and the V segment lost 6 bases, leaving 12 bases of the junction unmatched. Germline V gene data show CDR1 as MNHEY and CDR2 as SVGAGI. CDR3 nucleotides: TGTGCCAGCAGCCGGAGCCTAGCGGGGTCGGTCCAGTACTTC. Translating gives CASSRSLAGSVQYF.

This sequence joins TRBV10-3 and TRBJ2-3; TRBD2 agrees at 8 bases. CDR1 and CDR2 from the germline V gene are ENHRY and SYGVKD. V trimming: 6 bases; J trimming: 4 bases; junction bases outside the gene matches: 9. The CDR3 loop spans 15 amino acids. CDR3 nucleotide sequence: TGTGCCATCAGCGGGGGGGCTAGCGGTTCAGATACGCAGTATTTT. It codes for CAISGGASGSDTQYF.

The chain carries TRBV30 and TRBJ2-1; 10 bases align to TRBD2. Germline V lookup: CDR1 GTSNPN, CDR2 SVGIG (reference sequence). V gave up 1 base and J gave up 0 bases; unmatched junction bases: 0. The CDR3 length is 15 residues. The CDR3: CAWSASGGSYNEQFF. CDR3 in DNA: TGTGCCTGGAGTGCTAGCGGGGGCTCCTACAATGAGCAGTTCTTC.

V usage is TRBV30 and J usage is TRBJ1-2, with 9 nucleotides matching TRBD1. This CDR3 spans 13 amino acids. From germline, CDR1 is GTSNPN and CDR2 SVGIG (reference sequence). Trimming removed 4 bases from V and 7 bases from J; junction bases left unmatched: 7. CDR3 bases: TGTGCCTGGACCCAACAGGGGGCCGGTGGCTACACCTTC. Its translation: CAWTQQGAGGYTF.

This sequence joins TRBV12-5 and TRBJ1-1; no clear D gene. The CDR3 consists of 11 residues. V was cut by 5 bases and J by 4 bases, with 5 bases left in between. The germline V gene has CDR1 LGHNT and CDR2 FRNRAP. The CDR3 loop is CASGPGTEAFF. CDR3 nucleotide sequence: TGTGCTAGTGGTCCAGGCACTGAAGCTTTCTTT. The full variable domain, its missing parts supplied by reference TRBV12-5 and TRBJ1-1, is DARVTQTPRHKVTEMGQEVTMRCQPILGHNTVFWYRQTMMQGLELLAYFRNRAPLDDSGMPKDRFSAEMPDATLATLKIQPSEPRDSAVYFCASGPGTEAFFGQGTRLTVV.

As DNA, the CDR3 is TGTGCCACCAGTGATCCCACCCCCGGGGGTTACAATGAGCAGTTCTTC. Encoded protein: CATSDPTPGGYNEQFF. This chain uses TRBV24-1 with TRBJ2-1, with D perhaps matching TRBD2 (6 bases). Trimming took off 3 bases at V and 4 bases at J, with 15 bases between the two ends. CDR1 is KGHDR and CDR2 is SFDVKD in the germline V gene. This CDR3 is built from 16 residues.

The V and J genes are TRBV12-3 or TRBV12-4 and TRBJ1-5; TRBD1 is a possible D gene (5 bases). CDR3 size: 13 residues. Trimming pared 3 bases from V and 9 bases from J, leaving 12 bases between. The CDR3 protein is CASSFSFQGPQHF. The CDR3 nucleotides are TGTGCCAGCAGTTTCTCCTTCCAGGGGCCCCAGCATTTT.

CDR3 coding DNA: TGTGCCAGCAGCCGGAGGGGCCGGACCTACGAGCAGTACTTC. This sequence encodes CASSRRGRTYEQYF. V is TRBV3-1 (or the pseudogene TRBV3-2) and J is TRBJ2-7; possible D gene TRBD2, 6 bases. The CDR3 consists of 14 residues. V lost 4 bases and J 2 bases, leaving 12 bases between the germline ends. Germline V gene sequence: CDR1 LGHDT, CDR2 YNNKEL (reference sequence).